Following are 15 T cell receptor beta chains from one sample sequenced in a study of vaccination and CD4 T cells after COVID-19. Treatment reported: roughly 11-day PBMC culture with coronavirus spike peptide pools or control peptides (ViraFEST assay). An Oncomine TCR Beta short-read assay was used to sequence the DNA from cultured CD4+ T cells. TCRdb reprocessed the PCR reads via MiXCR and lists one record per CDR3 protein. The sample records about 20,000 distinct CDR3 sequences, approximately 50% being singletons. No antigen has been identified for these receptors. Sequencing input: CD4+ T cells from blood, cultured in vitro. The receptors were gathered from a human donor who had recovered from COVID-19.

This clonotype was observed a handful of times. The chain is built from TRBV11-3 and TRBJ2-1, with 8 bases identical to TRBD2. Germline trimming cut 6 bases from V and 3 bases from J; bases unmatched to any gene: 4. This CDR3 spans 14 amino acids. CDR1 SGHNT and CDR2 YENEEA come from the germline V gene. The CDR3 sequence: CASSRTSSYNEQFF. For the CDR3, the DNA is TGTGCCAGCAGTCGGACTAGCAGCTACAATGAGCAGTTCTTC.

The rearrangement links TRBV20-1 to TRBJ2-7; D possibly matches TRBD1 or TRBD2 (6 bases each). This CDR3 contains 15 residues. V was clipped by 1 base and J by 5 bases, with 18 bases between them. Germline V gene data show CDR1 as DFQATT and CDR2 as SNEGSKA (reference sequence). In nucleotides, the CDR3 is TGCAGTGCTAGAGGGAGAGAAGGGGGGAGGAACGAGCAGTACTTC. Translation gives CSARGREGGRNEQYF.

This clonotype has a single count. This chain connects TRBV7-3 to TRBJ1-1, with TRBD1 as a possible D gene (5 bases). The germline V and J ends were trimmed by 5 bases and 1 base, with 14 bases remaining between them. Germline CDR1 and CDR2: SGHTA and FQGTGA. The CDR3 runs 15 residues. The CDR3 loop is CASSPRQGGNTEAFF. The DNA of the CDR3 is TGTGCCAGCAGCCCTCGGCAGGGTGGGAACACTGAAGCTTTCTTT.

This clonotype appeared a single time. V usage is TRBV10-3 and J usage is TRBJ2-1; D is ambiguous. The V gene's germline CDR1 is ENHRY and CDR2 SYGVKD. V was cut by 8 bases and J by 8 bases, with 13 bases left in between. The CDR3 is 12 amino acids. The CDR3: CAIGPTGHEQFF. CDR3 sequence (DNA): TGTGCCATCGGGCCTACCGGGCATGAGCAGTTCTTC.

The CDR3 protein is CASSLAGRPYEQYF. CDR3 DNA sequence: TGTGCCAGCAGCTTGGCCGGGCGGCCCTACGAGCAGTACTTC. The V call is TRBV5-4, the J call TRBJ2-7, with D hard to call. The CDR3 consists of 14 residues. CDR1 and CDR2 from the germline V gene are SGHNT and YYREEE (reference sequence). Trimming cost V 0 bases and J 2 bases, with 9 bases left between them.

This clonotype showed up just a few times. The rearrangement joins TRBV7-2 to TRBJ1-1; 7 bases are shared with TRBD1. Germline V gene data show CDR1 as SGHTA and CDR2 as FQGNSA. J gave up 3 bases and V 1 base, and 2 bases lay outside the gene matches. The length of the CDR3 is 14 residues. The CDR3: CASSLEGAYTEAFF. The DNA for the CDR3 is TGTGCCAGCAGCTTAGAGGGGGCTTACACTGAAGCTTTCTTT.

V gene TRBV28 combines with J gene TRBJ2-7; 8 bases line up with TRBD2. Germline V gene data show CDR1 as MDHEN and CDR2 as SYDVKM. CDR3 length: 15 amino acids. J gave up 3 bases and V 6 bases, and 10 bases lay outside the gene matches. The DNA of the CDR3 is TGTGCCAGCAGCCTACCTAGCGGGTCATTCTACGAGCAGTACTTC. As protein: CASSLPSGSFYEQYF.

The sample holds a few counts of this clonotype. The chain is built from TRBV28 and TRBJ2-5; a weak D match, TRBD1 (6 bases). CDR3 length: 16 amino acids. V shed 3 bases and J shed 1 base, with 15 bases lying between them. Germline V gene lookup returns CDR1 MDHEN and CDR2 SYDVKM. The CDR3 DNA follows: TGTGCCAGCAGTTTTAAGAAGGGGGTGATCCAAGAGACCCAGTACTTC. This codes for CASSFKKGVIQETQYF.

The chain employs TRBV19 and TRBJ2-3, with TRBD2 matching over 8 bases. The CDR3 covers 15 residues. The V and J ends lost 3 bases and 5 bases, in that order; junction bases with no gene match: 7. Germline V gives CDR1 LNHDA, CDR2 SQIVND (reference sequence). The CDR3 bases are TGTGCCAGTAGTATTCCGGGGGGGCCTGGAGATACGCAGTATTTT. It yields the protein CASSIPGGPGDTQYF.

The chain is built from TRBV10-3 and TRBJ1-3; TRBD1 agrees at 11 bases. V shed 6 bases and J 3 bases; nucleotides not matched to a gene: 4. Germline CDR1 is ENHRY and CDR2 is SYGVKD. CDR3 length: 15 residues. This chain's CDR3 is CAISAGTGGGNTIYF. In DNA, the CDR3 is TGTGCCATCAGCGCCGGGACAGGGGGTGGAAACACCATATATTTT.

The chain employs TRBV12-3 or TRBV12-4 and TRBJ1-2; 7 bases fit TRBD1. CDR3 length: 16 residues. With V trimmed by 3 bases and J by 7 bases, 14 bases remained unmatched. The CDR3 here is CASSFPSTGQVGGYTF. The CDR3 DNA is TGTGCCAGCAGTTTTCCCTCGACAGGGCAGGTTGGTGGCTACACCTTC.

The chain employs TRBV7-9 and TRBJ2-3; D might be TRBD1 (6 bases). V lost 3 bases and J 1 base, leaving 11 bases between the germline ends. Germline V lookup: CDR1 SEHNR, CDR2 FQNEAQ (reference sequence). The CDR3 spans 15 residues. CDR3 bases: TGTGCCAGCAGCTTCCAGGGGTCCCGCACAGATACGCAGTATTTT. It specifies CASSFQGSRTDTQYF.

This chain uses TRBV30 with TRBJ1-6; D is possibly TRBD1 (5 bases). The V and J ends lost 0 bases and 7 bases respectively, with 13 bases between them. The CDR3 runs 15 residues. Germline values: CDR1 GTSNPN, CDR2 SVGIG (reference sequence). Here the CDR3 reads CAWSVPGVGNSPLHF. The CDR3 DNA reads as TGTGCCTGGAGTGTACCGGGGGTCGGGAATTCACCCCTCCACTTT.

This chain links TRBV11-2 with TRBJ2-1; D unresolved. CDR1 SGHAT and CDR2 FQNNGV come from the germline V gene. The V and J ends lost 2 bases and 5 bases respectively, with 10 bases between them. This CDR3 has 14 residues. The CDR3 reads CASSLYSTNNEQFF. CDR3 in DNA: TGTGCCAGCAGCTTATACTCCACAAACAATGAGCAGTTCTTC. The entire variable domain, with the rest obtained from reference TRBV11-2 and TRBJ2-1, is as follows: EAGVAQSPRYKIIEKRQSVAFWCNPISGHATLYWYQQILGQGPKLLIQFQNNGVVDDSQLPKDRFSAERLKGVDSTLKIQPAKLEDSAVYLCASSLYSTNNEQFFGPGTRLTVL.

The chain uses TRBV28 and TRBJ1-1; 9 bases match TRBD1. V lost 7 bases to trimming and J lost 1 base; unmatched junction nucleotides: 4. The CDR3 covers 14 residues. Per the germline V gene, CDR1 is MDHEN and CDR2 is SYDVKM. The CDR3 loop reads CASTGQGTNTEAFF. The CDR3 DNA follows: TGTGCCAGCACGGGACAGGGAACGAACACTGAAGCTTTCTTT. Variable domain in full (rest from reference TRBV28 and TRBJ1-1): DVKVTQSSRYLVKRTGEKVFLECVQDMDHENMFWYRQDPGLGLRLIYFSYDVKMKEKGDIPEGYSVSREKKERFSLILESASTNQTSMYLCASTGQGTNTEAFFGQGTRLTVV.